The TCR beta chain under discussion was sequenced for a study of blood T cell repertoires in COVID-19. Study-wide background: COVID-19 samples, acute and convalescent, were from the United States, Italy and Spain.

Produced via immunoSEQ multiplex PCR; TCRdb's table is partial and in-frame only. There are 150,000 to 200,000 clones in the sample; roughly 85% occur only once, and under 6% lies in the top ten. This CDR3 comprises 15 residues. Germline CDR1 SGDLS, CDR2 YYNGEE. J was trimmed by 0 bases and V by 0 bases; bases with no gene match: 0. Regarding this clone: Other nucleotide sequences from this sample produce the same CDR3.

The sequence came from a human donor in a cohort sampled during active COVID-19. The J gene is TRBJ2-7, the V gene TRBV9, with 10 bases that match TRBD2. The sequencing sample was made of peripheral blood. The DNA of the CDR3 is TGTGCCAGCAGCGTAGGGACTAGCGGCTCCTACGAGCAGTACTTC. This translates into CASSVGTSGSYEQYF.